The 27 T cell receptor beta chains below come from one sample, sequenced in a study of CD8 T cells in Susac syndrome. RNA was extracted with the RNeasy kit, and a quantity of about 0.45 to 1 ug was reverse transcribed using random hexamers. From the immunoSEQ multiplex PCR reads, TCRdb called clonotypes with MiXCR, one entry per CDR3 protein. The sample holds approximately 230,000 distinct CDR3 sequences, 80% to 95% seen once. Source material: CD4+ T cells from PBMCs. These receptors were collected from a human donor with multiple sclerosis.

In DNA, the CDR3 is TGCGCCAGCAGCTATACCTGGGACAGGGCCTACGAGCAGTACTTC. Amino acid sequence: CASSYTWDRAYEQYF. The chain uses TRBV5-1 and TRBJ2-7; TRBD1 matches 9 bases. CDR1 SGHRS and CDR2 YFSETQ come from the germline V gene. Trimming took 3 bases from V and 2 from J; bases not matched to a gene: 6. The length of the CDR3 is 15 residues.

The chain is built from TRBV9 and TRBJ1-1, with 11 bases fitting TRBD1. Losses at the gene ends were 3 bases for V and 10 bases for J; bases not matched to a gene: 5. CDR3 length: 13 amino acids. The V gene's germline CDR1 is SGDLS and CDR2 YYNGEE. CDR3 residues: CASSGGQGDRAFF. The CDR3, as DNA: TGTGCCAGCAGCGGGGGACAGGGGGACCGAGCTTTCTTT. The full variable domain, rest sourced from reference TRBV9 and TRBJ1-1, is DSGVTQTPKHLITATGQRVTLRCSPRSGDLSVYWYQQSLDQGLQFLIQYYNGEERAKGNILERFSAQQFPDLHSELNLSSLELGDSALYFCASSGGQGDRAFFGQGTRLTVV.

Here the CDR3 DNA reads TGTGCCAGTAGTCTGGACAGGGAGAGGACAGATACGCAGTATTTT. Its protein product is CASSLDRERTDTQYF. The rearrangement joins TRBV19 to TRBJ2-3; 8 nucleotides agree with TRBD1. Trimming cost V 5 bases and J 3 bases; bases outside gene matches: 7. CDR1 and CDR2 from the germline V gene are LNHDA and SQIVND (reference sequence). This CDR3 region has 15 residues.

V and J are TRBV5-1 and TRBJ2-2, with D perhaps TRBD1 or TRBD2 (5 bases each). CDR1 is SGHRS and CDR2 is YFSETQ in the germline V gene. The V end lost 5 bases, the J end lost 3 bases, and 14 bases lay between the germline ends. The CDR3 consists of 15 residues. The DNA of the CDR3 is TGCGCCAGCAGGCGCTCCGGGACGGACACCGGGGAGCTGTTTTTT. Residues: CASRRSGTDTGELFF.

The chain combines TRBV9 with TRBJ1-1; D may be TRBD1 (5 bases). Trimming removed 3 bases from V and 0 bases from J, with 15 bases in between. Germline V gene lookup returns CDR1 SGDLS and CDR2 YYNGEE. This CDR3 is built from 16 residues. CDR3 in amino acids: CASSEGKWALNTEAFF. CDR3 sequence (DNA): TGTGCCAGCAGCGAGGGGAAATGGGCCTTGAACACTGAAGCTTTCTTT. The whole variable domain, remainder taken from reference TRBV9 and TRBJ1-1, is DSGVTQTPKHLITATGQRVTLRCSPRSGDLSVYWYQQSLDQGLQFLIQYYNGEERAKGNILERFSAQQFPDLHSELNLSSLELGDSALYFCASSEGKWALNTEAFFGQGTRLTVV.

The rearrangement uses TRBV5-6 and TRBJ2-7; 8 bases are shared with TRBD2. Germline trimming cut 0 bases from V and 6 bases from J; bases unmatched to any gene: 8. This CDR3 is built from 15 residues. Germline assignment: CDR1 SGHDT and CDR2 YYEEEE. CDR3 sequence: CASSLAPGLVAEQYV. CDR3 coding DNA: TGTGCCAGCAGCTTGGCTCCGGGACTAGTTGCCGAGCAGTACGTC.

This chain links TRBV6-5 with TRBJ1-2; no reliable D call. The CDR3 has 11 residues. The ends were cut back, 8 bases at V and 1 base at J, with 5 bases in the middle. The germline CDR1 and CDR2 sequences are MNHEY and SVGAGI. The CDR3 spells CASAGNYGYTF. The CDR3 DNA follows: TGTGCCAGCGCCGGTAACTATGGCTACACCTTC.

The chain has TRBV12-3 or TRBV12-4 and TRBJ1-5, with D tentatively TRBD1 (5 bases). Trimming took 3 bases from V and 4 from J, leaving 10 bases between them. The CDR3 loop spans 14 amino acids. The CDR3 sequence: CASSLGGTNQPQHF. The CDR3 coding sequence is TGTGCCAGCAGTTTGGGGGGTACGAATCAGCCCCAGCATTTT.

This chain links TRBV3-1 with TRBJ1-6; 8 bases map to TRBD1. Germline assignment: CDR1 LGHDT and CDR2 YNNKEL (reference sequence). Trimming at V came to 3 bases and at J to 0 bases, leaving 4 bases not matched to a gene. CDR3 length equals 17 residues. The CDR3 DNA reads TGTGCCAGCAGCCATAACAGGGGGGGCTCCTATAATTCACCCCTCCACTTT. This gives the protein CASSHNRGGSYNSPLHF.

The gene calls are TRBV7-9 and TRBJ2-5; weak D call: TRBD1 (5 bases). Germline V CDR1 and CDR2: SEHNR, FQNEAQ (reference sequence). V lost 1 base and J 3 bases, leaving 15 bases between the germline ends. The CDR3 has 16 amino acids. The CDR3 DNA is TGTGCCAGCAGCTTAGTGGTGGGGCGCAGGGAAGAGACCCAGTACTTC. It yields the protein CASSLVVGRREETQYF. Drawing the rest from reference TRBV7-9 and TRBJ2-5, the complete variable domain is DTGVSQNPRHKITKRGQNVTFRCDPISEHNRLYWYRQTLGQGPEFLTYFQNEAQLEKSRLLSDRFSAERPKGSFSTLEIQRTEQGDSAMYLCASSLVVGRREETQYFGPGTRLLVL.

The chain is built from TRBV2 and TRBJ2-1; D remains ambiguous. Trimming left V 5 bases short and J 5 bases short, with 4 bases between. Germline CDR1 and CDR2: SNHLY and FYNNEI. CDR3 size: 11 residues. CDR3 amino acids: CASSWDNEQFF. Written as DNA, the CDR3 is TGTGCCAGCAGTTGGGACAATGAGCAGTTCTTC.

The chain carries TRBV7-2 and TRBJ1-3; D is perhaps TRBD1 (6 bases). This CDR3 has 15 residues. The germline V gene encodes CDR1 SGHTA and CDR2 FQGNSA. V shed 1 base and J shed 2 bases, with 9 bases lying between them. The CDR3 DNA is TGTGCCAGCAGCTTAGTCACAGGGACTGGAAACACCATATATTTT. Protein product: CASSLVTGTGNTIYF.

The chain joins TRBV19 to TRBJ2-3, with TRBD2 matching 16 bases. J was trimmed by 7 bases and V by 5 bases; bases with no gene match: 6. Germline V gene lookup returns CDR1 LNHDA and CDR2 SQIVND (reference sequence). The CDR3 extends over 16 amino acids. The CDR3 region is CASSAGLAGGQNTQYF. The CDR3 nucleotides read TGTGCCAGTAGTGCGGGACTAGCGGGGGGGCAAAATACGCAGTATTTT.

J is TRBJ2-7 and V is TRBV28; 7 positions agree with TRBD2. Germline V CDR1 and CDR2: MDHEN, SYDVKM. Unmatched junction bases numbered 10, after V lost 8 bases and J lost 3 bases. This CDR3 region has 14 residues. The CDR3 here is CASGTDGDYYEQYF. The CDR3 nucleotides read TGTGCCAGCGGCACTGATGGGGACTACTACGAGCAGTACTTC.

The J gene is TRBJ2-7, the V gene TRBV15, with TRBD1 as a possible D gene (5 bases). Trimming shortened V by 3 bases and J by 6 bases, and 12 bases separated the two germline ends. The V gene's germline CDR1 is LNHNV and CDR2 YYDKDF (reference sequence). The CDR3 loop spans 13 amino acids. This CDR3 is CATSRDQGVEQYF. The CDR3, as DNA: TGTGCCACCAGCAGGGACCAGGGCGTCGAGCAGTACTTC.

This clonotype came up a few times. The chain combines TRBV9 with TRBJ2-5; 8 bases align to TRBD2. This CDR3 spans 15 amino acids. V shed 1 base, J shed 0 bases, and the junction held 2 bases outside the gene matches. Germline-derived CDR1 and CDR2 are SGDLS and YYNGEE. CDR3 DNA: TGTGCCAGCAGCGTATACGGGGGGGACCAAGAGACCCAGTACTTC. As protein: CASSVYGGDQETQYF.

Details on this clonotype: An end of the junction does not agree with germline; a read error may underlie this. The rearrangement uses TRBV10-3 and TRBJ1-6, with TRBD1 matching over 11 bases. The CDR3 extends over 16 amino acids. Germline CDR1 is ENHRY and CDR2 is SYGVKD. The CDR3 nucleotides are TGTGCCATCAGGGAGTCGGGACAGGGGGACAATTCACCCCTCCACTTT. Protein product: CAIRESGQGDNSPLHF.

The rearrangement joins TRBV15 to TRBJ2-3; unclear D gene. Trimming pared 0 bases from V and 2 bases from J, leaving 9 bases between. The CDR3 spans 15 residues. Looked up from germline, CDR1 is LNHNV and CDR2 is YYDKDF (reference sequence). The CDR3 sequence is CATSRDLGTTDTQYF. CDR3 in DNA: TGTGCCACCAGCAGAGATCTCGGAACCACAGATACGCAGTATTTT. The whole variable domain, filled in from reference TRBV15 and TRBJ2-3, reads DAMVIQNPRYQVTQFGKPVTLSCSQTLNHNVMYWYQQKSSQAPKLLFHYYDKDFNNEADTPDNFQSRRPNTSFCFLDIRSPGLGDTAMYLCATSRDLGTTDTQYFGPGTRLTVL.

This chain joins TRBV6-2 or TRBV6-3 and TRBJ2-7; no reliable D call. Trimming shortened V by 0 bases and J by 5 bases, and 2 bases separated the two germline ends. The length of the CDR3 is 11 residues. From germline, CDR1 is MNHEY and CDR2 SVGEGT. The CDR3 region is CASSYSNEQYF. For the CDR3, the DNA is TGTGCCAGCAGTTACTCGAACGAGCAGTACTTC.

J is TRBJ2-7 and V is TRBV7-7, with D tentatively TRBD2 (5 bases). The germline CDR1 and CDR2 sequences are SSHAT and FNYEAQ (reference sequence). This CDR3 is built from 12 residues. CDR3 residues: CASRIGTYEQYV. The CDR3, as DNA: TGTGCTAGCAGAATCGGGACCTACGAGCAGTACGTC.

J is TRBJ2-5 and V is TRBV7-9, with 7 bases fitting TRBD2. The CDR3 loop spans 13 amino acids. The trim removed 4 bases at V and 3 bases at J, leaving 2 bases unmatched. The V gene's germline CDR1 is SEHNR and CDR2 FQNEAQ (reference sequence). For the CDR3, the DNA is TGTGCCAGCAGCTATCTAGCGGAAGAGACCCAGTACTTC. Protein product: CASSYLAEETQYF.

This CDR3 is CASRSGTVNEAFF. CDR3 coding DNA: TGTGCCAGCAGATCCGGGACAGTAAATGAAGCTTTCTTT. The rearrangement uses TRBV28 and TRBJ1-1; 7 bases align to TRBD1. The CDR3 sequence is 13 residues long. The ends lost 6 bases at V and 7 bases at J; junction bases unmatched: 8. CDR1 is MDHEN, CDR2 SYDVKM, per germline.

The chain uses TRBV18 and TRBJ2-7, with D perhaps TRBD1 (7 bases). V dropped 3 bases and J dropped 5 bases, with 11 bases sitting between them. This CDR3 has 13 amino acids. CDR1 KGHSH and CDR2 LQKENI come from the germline V gene. The CDR3 bases are TGTGCCAGCTCACCTTCCAGGGGGGACGAGCAGTACTTC. Protein: CASSPSRGDEQYF. Variable domain in full (rest from reference TRBV18 and TRBJ2-7): NAGVMQNPRHLVRRRGQEARLRCSPMKGHSHVYWYRQLPEEGLKFMVYLQKENIIDESGMPKERFSAEFPKEGPSILRIQQVVRGDSAAYFCASSPSRGDEQYFGPGTRLTVT.

J is TRBJ2-5 and V is TRBV30; D may be TRBD2 (7 bases). CDR3 size: 15 residues. Germline CDR1 and CDR2: GTSNPN and SVGIG (reference sequence). The germline V and J ends were trimmed by 3 bases and 4 bases, with 18 bases remaining between them. For the CDR3, the DNA is TGTGCCTGGAGCCGGGGGGCCGCGTTCGGAGAGACCCAGTACTTC. Residues: CAWSRGAAFGETQYF. Variable domain in full (rest from reference TRBV30 and TRBJ2-5): SQTIHQWPATLVQPVGSPLSLECTVEGTSNPNLYWYRQAAGRGLQLLFYSVGIGQISSEVPQNLSASRPQDRQFILSSKKLLLSDSGFYLCAWSRGAAFGETQYFGPGTRLLVL.

This chain joins TRBV7-3 and TRBJ2-3; 8 bases align to TRBD2. From germline, CDR1 is SGHTA and CDR2 FQGTGA. The trim removed 5 bases at V and 2 bases at J, leaving 12 bases unmatched. The CDR3 runs to 17 residues. For the CDR3, the DNA is TGTGCCAGCAGCCTGAGGGGAGGGCGGGGGGCCACAGATACGCAGTATTTT. Protein: CASSLRGGRGATDTQYF.

The rearrangement joins TRBV4-2 to TRBJ2-1; D is unclear. CDR3 size: 16 residues. Trimming left V 0 bases short and J 4 bases short, with 13 bases between. Germline V gene lookup returns CDR1 LGHNA and CDR2 YNFKEQ. The CDR3 DNA follows: TGTGCCAGCAGCCAAGATGGCGGAAGCCCATACAATGAGCAGTTCTTC. Its translation: CASSQDGGSPYNEQFF.

The gene calls are TRBV3-1 and TRBJ2-2; D gene uncertain. Per germline, CDR1 LGHDT and CDR2 YNNKEL (reference sequence). With 6 bases removed from V and 7 bases from J, the gap between germline ends came to 9 bases. The CDR3 extends over 12 amino acids. This chain's CDR3 is CASSRAGGELFF. DNA for the CDR3: TGTGCCAGCAGTCGAGCTGGCGGGGAGCTGTTTTTT.